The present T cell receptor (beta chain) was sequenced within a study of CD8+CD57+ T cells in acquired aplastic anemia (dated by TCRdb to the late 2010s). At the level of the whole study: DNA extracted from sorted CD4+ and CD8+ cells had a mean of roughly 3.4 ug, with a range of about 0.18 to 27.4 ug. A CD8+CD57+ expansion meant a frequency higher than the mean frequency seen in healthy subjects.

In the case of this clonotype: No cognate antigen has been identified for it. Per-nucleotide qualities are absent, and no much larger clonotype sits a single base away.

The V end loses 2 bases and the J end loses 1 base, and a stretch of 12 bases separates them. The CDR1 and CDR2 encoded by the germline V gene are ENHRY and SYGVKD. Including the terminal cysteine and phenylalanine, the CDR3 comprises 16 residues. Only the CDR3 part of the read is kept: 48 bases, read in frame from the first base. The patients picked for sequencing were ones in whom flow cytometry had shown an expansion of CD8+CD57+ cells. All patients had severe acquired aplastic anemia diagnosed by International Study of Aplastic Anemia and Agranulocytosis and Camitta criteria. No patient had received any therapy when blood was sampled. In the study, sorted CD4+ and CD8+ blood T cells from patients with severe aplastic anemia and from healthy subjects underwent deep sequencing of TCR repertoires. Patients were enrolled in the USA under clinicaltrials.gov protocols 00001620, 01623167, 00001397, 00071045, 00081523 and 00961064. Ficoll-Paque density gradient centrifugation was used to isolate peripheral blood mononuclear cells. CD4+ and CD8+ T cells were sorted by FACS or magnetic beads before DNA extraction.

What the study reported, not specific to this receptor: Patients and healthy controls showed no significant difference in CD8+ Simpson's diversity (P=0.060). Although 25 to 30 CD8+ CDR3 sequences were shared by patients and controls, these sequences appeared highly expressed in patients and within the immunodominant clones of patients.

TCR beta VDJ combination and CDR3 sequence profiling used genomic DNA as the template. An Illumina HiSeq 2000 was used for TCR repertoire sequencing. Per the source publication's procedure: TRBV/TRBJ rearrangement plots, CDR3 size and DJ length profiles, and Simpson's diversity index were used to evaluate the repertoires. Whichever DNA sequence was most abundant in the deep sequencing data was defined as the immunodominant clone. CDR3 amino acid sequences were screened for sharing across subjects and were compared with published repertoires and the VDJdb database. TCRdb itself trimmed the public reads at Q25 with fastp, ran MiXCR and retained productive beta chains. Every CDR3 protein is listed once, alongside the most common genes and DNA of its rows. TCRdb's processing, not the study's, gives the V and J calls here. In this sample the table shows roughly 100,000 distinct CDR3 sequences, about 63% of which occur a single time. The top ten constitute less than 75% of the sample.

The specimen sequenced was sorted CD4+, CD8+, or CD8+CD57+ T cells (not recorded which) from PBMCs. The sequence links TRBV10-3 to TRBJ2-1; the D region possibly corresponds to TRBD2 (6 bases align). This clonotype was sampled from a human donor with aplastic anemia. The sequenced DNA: TGTGCCATCAGTGAGGGACACGGGGGATCCTACAATGAGCAGTTCTTC. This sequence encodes CAISEGHGGSYNEQFF.